This record concerns one T cell receptor beta chain sequence. Its antigen is currently unknown. The sample is drawn from a study of cytomegalovirus exposure and HLA in healthy donors. Study-wide points: HLA-A and HLA-B allele assignments for most subjects were reportedly predicted accurately using TCR beta sequences.

The PCR employed 60 Vbeta primers together with 13 Jbeta primers. TCRdb keeps only in-frame clones here, not all; method: immunoSEQ multiplex PCR. The sample includes about 190,000 clones, about four fifths of them seen just once. The sequenced sample consisted of PBMCs. The origin of this receptor is a woman aged 45-65 years in good health and CMV-seronegative.

For the CDR3, the DNA is TGTGCCAGCAGCCCACGGGACAGGGGTTACGAGCAGTACTTC. Translating it yields CASSPRDRGYEQYF. The V call is TRBV5-4, the J call TRBJ2-7, with TRBD1 matching over 10 bases. CDR3 size: 14 residues. With V trimmed by 4 bases and J by 4 bases, 5 bases remained unmatched. Germline values: CDR1 SGHNT, CDR2 YYREEE (reference sequence).